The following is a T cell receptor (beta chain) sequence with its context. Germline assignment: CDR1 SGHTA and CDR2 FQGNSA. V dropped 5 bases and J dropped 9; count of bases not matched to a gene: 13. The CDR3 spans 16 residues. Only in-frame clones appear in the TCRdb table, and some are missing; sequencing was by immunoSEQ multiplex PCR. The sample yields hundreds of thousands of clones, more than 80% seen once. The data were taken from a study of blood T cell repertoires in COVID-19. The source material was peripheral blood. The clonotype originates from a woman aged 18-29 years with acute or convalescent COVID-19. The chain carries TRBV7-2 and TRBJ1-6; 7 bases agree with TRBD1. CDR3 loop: CASSPPGGPQGSPLHF. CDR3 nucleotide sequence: TGTGCCAGCAGCCCCCCAGGGGGTCCCCAGGGTTCACCCCTCCACTTT.